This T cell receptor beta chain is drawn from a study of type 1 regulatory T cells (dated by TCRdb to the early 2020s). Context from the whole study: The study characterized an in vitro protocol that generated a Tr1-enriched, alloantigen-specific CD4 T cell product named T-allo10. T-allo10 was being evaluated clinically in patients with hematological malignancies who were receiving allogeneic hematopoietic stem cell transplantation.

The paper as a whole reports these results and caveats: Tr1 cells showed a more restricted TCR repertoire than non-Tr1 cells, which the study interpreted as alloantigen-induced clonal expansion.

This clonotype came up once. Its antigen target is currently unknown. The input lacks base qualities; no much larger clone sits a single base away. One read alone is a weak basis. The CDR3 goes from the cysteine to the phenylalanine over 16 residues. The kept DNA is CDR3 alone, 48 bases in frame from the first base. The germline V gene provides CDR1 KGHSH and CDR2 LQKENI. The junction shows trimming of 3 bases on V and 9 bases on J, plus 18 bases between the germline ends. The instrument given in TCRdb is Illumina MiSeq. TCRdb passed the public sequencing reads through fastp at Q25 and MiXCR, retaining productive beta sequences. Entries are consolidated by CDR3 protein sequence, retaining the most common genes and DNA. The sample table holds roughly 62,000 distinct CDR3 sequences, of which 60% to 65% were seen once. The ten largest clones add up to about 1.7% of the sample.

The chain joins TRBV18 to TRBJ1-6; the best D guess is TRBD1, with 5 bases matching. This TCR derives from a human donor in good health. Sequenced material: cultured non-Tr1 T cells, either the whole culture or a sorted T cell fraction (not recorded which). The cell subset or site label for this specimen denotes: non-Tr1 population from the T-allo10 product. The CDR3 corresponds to CASSPTGPGGGSPLHF. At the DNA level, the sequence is TGTGCCAGCTCACCTACAGGCCCCGGGGGAGGTTCACCCCTCCACTTT. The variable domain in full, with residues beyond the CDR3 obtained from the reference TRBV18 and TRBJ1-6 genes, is NAGVMQNPRHLVRRRGQEARLRCSPMKGHSHVYWYRQLPEEGLKFMVYLQKENIIDESGMPKERFSAEFPKEGPSILRIQQVVRGDSAAYFCASSPTGPGGGSPLHFGNGTRLTVT.